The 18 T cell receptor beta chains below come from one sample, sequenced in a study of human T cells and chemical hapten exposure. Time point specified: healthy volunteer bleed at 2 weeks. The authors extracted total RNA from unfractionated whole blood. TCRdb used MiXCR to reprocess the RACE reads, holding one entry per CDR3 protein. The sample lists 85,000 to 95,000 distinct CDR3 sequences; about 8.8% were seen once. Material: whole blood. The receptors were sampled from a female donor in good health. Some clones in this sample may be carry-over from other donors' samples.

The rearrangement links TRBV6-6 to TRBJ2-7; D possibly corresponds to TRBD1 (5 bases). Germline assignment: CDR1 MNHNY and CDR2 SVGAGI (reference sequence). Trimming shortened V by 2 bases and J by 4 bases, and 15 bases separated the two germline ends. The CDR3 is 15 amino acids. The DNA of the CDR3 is TGTGCCAGCAGTTACGGGCAGGGTAATTTGTACGAGCAGTACTTC. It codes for CASSYGQGNLYEQYF.

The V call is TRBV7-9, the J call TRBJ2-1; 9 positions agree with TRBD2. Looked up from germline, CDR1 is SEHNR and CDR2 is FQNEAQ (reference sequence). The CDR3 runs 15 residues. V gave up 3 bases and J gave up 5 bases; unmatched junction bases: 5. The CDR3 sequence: CASSFSSGIDNEQFF. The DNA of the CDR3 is TGTGCCAGCAGCTTCTCTAGCGGGATAGACAATGAGCAGTTCTTC.

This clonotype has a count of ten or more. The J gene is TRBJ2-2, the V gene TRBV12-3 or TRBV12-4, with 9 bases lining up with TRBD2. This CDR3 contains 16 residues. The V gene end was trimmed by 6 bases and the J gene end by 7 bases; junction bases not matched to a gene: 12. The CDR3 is CASSPELAGIGGELFF. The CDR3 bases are TGTGCCAGCAGCCCAGAGCTAGCGGGAATAGGCGGGGAGCTGTTTTTT.

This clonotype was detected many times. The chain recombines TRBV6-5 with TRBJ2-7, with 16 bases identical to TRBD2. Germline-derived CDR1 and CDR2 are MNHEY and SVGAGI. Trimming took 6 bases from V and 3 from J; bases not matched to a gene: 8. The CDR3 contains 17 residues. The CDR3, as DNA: TGTGCCAGCAGCTCCGGGACTAGCGGGAGGGGAGGCTACGAGCAGTACTTC. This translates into CASSSGTSGRGGYEQYF.

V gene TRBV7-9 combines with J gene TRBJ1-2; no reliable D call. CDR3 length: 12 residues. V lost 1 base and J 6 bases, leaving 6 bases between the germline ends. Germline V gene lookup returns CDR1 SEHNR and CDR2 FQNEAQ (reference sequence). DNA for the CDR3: TGTGCCAGCAGCTTAGTCGGGGATGGCTACACCTTC. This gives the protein CASSLVGDGYTF.

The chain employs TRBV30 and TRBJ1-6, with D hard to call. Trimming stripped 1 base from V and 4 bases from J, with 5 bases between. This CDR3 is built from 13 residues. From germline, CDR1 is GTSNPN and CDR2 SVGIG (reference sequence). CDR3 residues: CAWSGLYNSPLHF. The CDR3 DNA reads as TGTGCCTGGAGTGGGTTATATAATTCACCCCTCCACTTT.

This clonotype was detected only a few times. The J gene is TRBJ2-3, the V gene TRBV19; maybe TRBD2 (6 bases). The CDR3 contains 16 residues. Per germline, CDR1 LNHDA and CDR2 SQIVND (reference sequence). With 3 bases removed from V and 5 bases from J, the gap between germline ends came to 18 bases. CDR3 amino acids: CASSISLASYGDTQYF. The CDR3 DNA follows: TGTGCCAGTAGTATCAGTCTAGCGTCTTACGGAGATACGCAGTATTTT.

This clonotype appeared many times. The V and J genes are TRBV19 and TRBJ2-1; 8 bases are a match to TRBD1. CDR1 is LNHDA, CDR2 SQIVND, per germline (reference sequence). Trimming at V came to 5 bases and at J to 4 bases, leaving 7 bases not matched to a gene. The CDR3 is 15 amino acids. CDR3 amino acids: CASSPGQGGYNEQFF. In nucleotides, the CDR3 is TGTGCCAGTAGTCCCGGACAGGGCGGGTACAATGAGCAGTTCTTC. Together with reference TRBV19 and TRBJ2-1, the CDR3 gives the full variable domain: DGGITQSPKYLFRKEGQNVTLSCEQNLNHDAMYWYRQDPGQGLRLIYYSQIVNDFQKGDIAEGYSVSREKKESFPLTVTSAQKNPTAFYLCASSPGQGGYNEQFFGPGTRLTVL.

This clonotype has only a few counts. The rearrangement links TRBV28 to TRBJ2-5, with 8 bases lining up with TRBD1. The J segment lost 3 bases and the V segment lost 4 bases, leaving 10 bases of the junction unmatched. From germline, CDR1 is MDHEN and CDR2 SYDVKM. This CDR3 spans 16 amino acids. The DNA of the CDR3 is TGTGCCAGCAGTTCGCCGCGAACAGGGGGAAAAGAGACCCAGTACTTC. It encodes CASSSPRTGGKETQYF.

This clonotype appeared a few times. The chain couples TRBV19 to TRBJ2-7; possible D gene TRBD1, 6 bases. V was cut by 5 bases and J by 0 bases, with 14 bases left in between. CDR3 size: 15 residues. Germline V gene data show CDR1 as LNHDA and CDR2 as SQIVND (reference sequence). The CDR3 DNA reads TGTGCCAGTAGTTCCAGACAGGCTGGCTCCTACGAGCAGTACTTC. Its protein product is CASSSRQAGSYEQYF.

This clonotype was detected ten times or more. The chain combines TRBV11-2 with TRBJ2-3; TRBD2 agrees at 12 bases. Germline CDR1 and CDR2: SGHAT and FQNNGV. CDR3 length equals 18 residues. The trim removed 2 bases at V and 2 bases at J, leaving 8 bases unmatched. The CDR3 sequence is CASSLSTSGGRNTDTQYF. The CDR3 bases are TGTGCCAGCAGCTTATCGACTAGCGGGGGTCGTAACACAGATACGCAGTATTTT.

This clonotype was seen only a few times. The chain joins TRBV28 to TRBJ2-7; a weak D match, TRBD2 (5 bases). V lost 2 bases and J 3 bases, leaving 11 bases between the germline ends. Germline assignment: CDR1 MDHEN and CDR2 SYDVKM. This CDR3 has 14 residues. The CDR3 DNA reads TGTGCCAGCAGTTTAGAGACGGAGGTCTACGAGCAGTACTTC. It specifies CASSLETEVYEQYF.

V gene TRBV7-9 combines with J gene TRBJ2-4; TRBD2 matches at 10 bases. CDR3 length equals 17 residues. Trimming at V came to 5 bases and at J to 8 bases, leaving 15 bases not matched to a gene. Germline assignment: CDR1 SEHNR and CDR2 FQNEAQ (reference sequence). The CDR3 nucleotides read TGTGCCAGCAGCCCCCGAACAGCGGGAGGGCCCGAGTACATTCAGTACTTC. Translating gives CASSPRTAGGPEYIQYF. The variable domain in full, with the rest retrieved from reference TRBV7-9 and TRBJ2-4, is DTGVSQNPRHKITKRGQNVTFRCDPISEHNRLYWYRQTLGQGPEFLTYFQNEAQLEKSRLLSDRFSAERPKGSFSTLEIQRTEQGDSAMYLCASSPRTAGGPEYIQYFGAGTRLSVL.

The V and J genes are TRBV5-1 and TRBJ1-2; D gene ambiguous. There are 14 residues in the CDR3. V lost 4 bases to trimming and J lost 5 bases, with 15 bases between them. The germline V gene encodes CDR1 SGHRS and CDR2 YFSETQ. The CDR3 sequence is CASSNWGAEYGYTF. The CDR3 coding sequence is TGCGCCAGCAGCAATTGGGGTGCGGAGTATGGCTACACCTTC.

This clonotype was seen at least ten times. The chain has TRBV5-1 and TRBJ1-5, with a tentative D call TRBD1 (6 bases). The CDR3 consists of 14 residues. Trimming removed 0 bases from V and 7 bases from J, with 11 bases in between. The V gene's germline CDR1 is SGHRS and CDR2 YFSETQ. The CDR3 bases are TGCGCCAGCAGCTTGGAGGGGGTCGGACAGCCCCAGCATTTT. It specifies CASSLEGVGQPQHF. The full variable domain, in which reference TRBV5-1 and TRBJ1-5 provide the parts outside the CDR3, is KAGVTQTPRYLIKTRGQQVTLSCSPISGHRSVSWYQQTPGQGLQFLFEYFSETQRNKGNFPGRFSGRQFSNSRSEMNVSTLELGDSALYLCASSLEGVGQPQHFGDGTRLSIL.

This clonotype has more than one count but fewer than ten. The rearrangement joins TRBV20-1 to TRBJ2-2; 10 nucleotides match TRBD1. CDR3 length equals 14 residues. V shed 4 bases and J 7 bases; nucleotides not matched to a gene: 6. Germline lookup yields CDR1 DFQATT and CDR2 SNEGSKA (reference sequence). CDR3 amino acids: CSAKTGGLYGELFF. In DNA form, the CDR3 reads TGCAGTGCTAAGACAGGGGGCTTGTACGGGGAGCTGTTTTTT.

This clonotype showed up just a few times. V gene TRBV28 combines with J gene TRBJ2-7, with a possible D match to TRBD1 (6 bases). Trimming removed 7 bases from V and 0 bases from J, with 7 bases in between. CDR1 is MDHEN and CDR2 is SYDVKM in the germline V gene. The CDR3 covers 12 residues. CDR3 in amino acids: CASKDSSYEQYF. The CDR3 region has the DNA TGTGCCAGCAAGGACAGCTCCTACGAGCAGTACTTC.

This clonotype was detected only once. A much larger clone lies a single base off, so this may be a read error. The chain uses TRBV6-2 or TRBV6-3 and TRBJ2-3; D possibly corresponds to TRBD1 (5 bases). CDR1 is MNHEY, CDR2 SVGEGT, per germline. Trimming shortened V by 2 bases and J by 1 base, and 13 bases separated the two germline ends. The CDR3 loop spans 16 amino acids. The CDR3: CASSYLEQTGTDTQYF. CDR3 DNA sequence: TGTGCCAGCAGTTACCTTGAACAGACAGGCACAGATACGCAGTATTTT.